The 25 T cell receptor beta chains given below trace back to one sample, sequenced in a study of T-cell memory formation after mild COVID-19. Each CDR3 protein gets one entry after TCRdb re-called the 5' RACE reads with MiXCR. Seen here are approximately 450,000 distinct CDR3 sequences, about 20% observed once, and the top ten hold approximately 13%. Material: PBMCs or a T cell subset sorted from them (not recorded which). The origin of the receptors is an adult woman who had mild COVID-19 (a few samples of this study predate the infection). Cell type and time point are not known.

V and J are TRBV6-4 and TRBJ2-2, with 7 bases lining up with TRBD2. The germline V gene has CDR1 MRHNA and CDR2 SNTAGT. After removal of 7 bases from V and 1 base from J, the junction contained 9 bases not matched to a gene. This CDR3 comprises 16 residues. The CDR3 is CASKGQGGENTGELFF. In DNA, the CDR3 is TGTGCCAGCAAAGGTCAGGGAGGGGAGAACACCGGGGAGCTGTTTTTT.

The CDR3 spells CASSQELAGAFGELFF. The CDR3 DNA follows: TGTGCCAGCAGCCAGGAGCTAGCGGGAGCCTTCGGGGAGCTGTTTTTT. V gene TRBV3-1 combines with J gene TRBJ2-2, with 10 nucleotides matching TRBD2. The CDR3 sequence is 16 residues long. Germline V gene data show CDR1 as LGHDT and CDR2 as YNNKEL (reference sequence). The V and J ends lost 3 bases and 7 bases, in that order; junction bases with no gene match: 8.

The sample holds a few counts of this clonotype. The chain recombines TRBV5-1 with TRBJ2-4; tentative D call: TRBD1 (8 bases). The CDR3 consists of 15 residues. Germline CDR1 is SGHRS and CDR2 is YFSETQ. Trimming took off 3 bases at V and 6 bases at J, with 16 bases between the two ends. This CDR3 is CASSSGGTGGNIQYF. CDR3 sequence (DNA): TGCGCCAGCAGCTCGGGGGGAACAGGGGGAAACATTCAGTACTTC.

The V call is TRBV12-3 or TRBV12-4, the J call TRBJ2-1; unclear D gene. This CDR3 comprises 11 residues. Trimming stripped 3 bases from V and 8 bases from J, with 5 bases between. CDR3 sequence (DNA): TGTGCCAGCAGTTTTATCCATGAGCAGTTCTTC. It specifies CASSFIHEQFF.

CDR3 sequence reads: CSGIAGWDEQFF. The CDR3 DNA follows: TGCAGCGGGATAGCGGGATGGGATGAGCAGTTCTTC. This rearrangement joins TRBV29-1 to TRBJ2-1; 8 bases agree with TRBD2. This CDR3 is built from 12 residues. Germline loops: CDR1 SQVTM, CDR2 ANQGSEA. J gave up 8 bases and V 7 bases, and 7 bases lay outside the gene matches.

This clonotype occurred once. V is TRBV7-2 and J is TRBJ2-3; a possible D gene is TRBD2 (7 bases). This CDR3 is 14 amino acids long. The germline CDR1 and CDR2 sequences are SGHTA and FQGNSA. The V gene lost 4 bases and the J gene lost 9 bases, with 17 bases spanning the gap. The CDR3 sequence is CASSSNAGAGTQYF. The CDR3 DNA reads as TGTGCCAGCAGCTCCAATGCGGGGGCCGGGACGCAGTATTTT.

This chain links TRBV15 with TRBJ2-1; 9 bases are a match to TRBD2. Per the germline V gene, CDR1 is LNHNV and CDR2 is YYDKDF (reference sequence). The CDR3 contains 15 residues. V gave up 4 bases and J gave up 4 bases; unmatched junction bases: 5. The CDR3 protein is CATSISGSRYNEQFF. The CDR3 DNA reads as TGTGCCACCAGCATTAGCGGGAGTAGGTACAATGAGCAGTTCTTC.

Only a few counts were recorded for this clonotype. This sequence joins TRBV6-5 and TRBJ2-3; 8 nucleotides align to TRBD2. Trimming at V came to 6 bases and at J to 7 bases, leaving 15 bases not matched to a gene. The CDR3 sequence is 16 residues long. CDR1 is MNHEY and CDR2 is SVGAGI in the germline V gene. The CDR3 sequence: CASSRMLAGSGNTQYF. The CDR3, as DNA: TGTGCCAGCAGCCGTATGCTAGCGGGCTCGGGGAATACGCAGTATTTT.

The V and J genes are TRBV18 and TRBJ1-6; no firm D call. The CDR3 length is 14 residues. From germline, CDR1 is KGHSH and CDR2 LQKENI. V was pared by 3 bases and J by 4 bases, with 7 bases between. The CDR3 DNA reads TGTGCCAGCTCACCTTCGGGTTATAATTCACCCCTCCACTTT. It specifies CASSPSGYNSPLHF.

In its sample, this clonotype was seen once. V gene TRBV9 combines with J gene TRBJ2-7, with TRBD2 matching over 8 bases. V lost 2 bases and J lost 6; bases outside the gene matches: 1. Germline V CDR1 and CDR2: SGDLS, YYNGEE. The CDR3 consists of 12 residues. CDR3 nucleotides: TGTGCCAGCAGCGTTAGCGGGATCGAGCAGTACTTC. Protein sequence: CASSVSGIEQYF.

A few counts support this clonotype. The chain carries TRBV5-1 and TRBJ2-1; 8 nucleotides align to TRBD2. After removal of 3 bases from V and 8 bases from J, the junction contained 10 bases not matched to a gene. Germline assignment: CDR1 SGHRS and CDR2 YFSETQ. The CDR3 is 15 residues long. The CDR3 region is CASSYTLGLADEQFF. CDR3 bases: TGCGCCAGCAGCTACACTCTAGGACTAGCCGATGAGCAGTTCTTC.

This clonotype appeared a few times. Here the CDR3 reads CASSREAGSRETQYF. In DNA, the CDR3 is TGTGCCAGCAGCCGCGAGGCGGGGTCCCGGGAGACCCAGTACTTC. This chain uses TRBV27 with TRBJ2-5, with D possibly TRBD2 on 6 matching bases. With 6 bases removed from V and 5 bases from J, the gap between germline ends came to 19 bases. The CDR3 runs to 15 residues. Germline V gene data show CDR1 as MNHEY and CDR2 as SMNVEV (reference sequence).

The chain carries TRBV12-1 and TRBJ2-3; TRBD2, the D gene given by the table, was not confirmed from the DNA. TRBV12-1 is given as a pseudogene. This CDR3 spans 16 amino acids. This chain's CDR3 is CASPPAQRGASDTQYF. The CDR3 bases are TGTGCCAGCCCGCCGGCGCAGCGGGGGGCATCGGATACGCAGTATTTT.

This clonotype was observed a handful of times. The V and J genes are TRBV5-1 and TRBJ2-5; 10 bases align to TRBD2. V lost 2 bases and J lost 2; bases outside the gene matches: 3. CDR1 and CDR2 from the germline V gene are SGHRS and YFSETQ. The CDR3 covers 15 residues. The DNA of the CDR3 is TGCGCCAGCAGCTTTAGCGGGAGGAGGCAAGAGACCCAGTACTTC. Encoded protein: CASSFSGRRQETQYF.

This clonotype was recorded a few times. The V call is TRBV7-8, the J call TRBJ2-1; 8 bases fit TRBD2. The CDR3 length is 13 residues. Germline V gene sequence: CDR1 SGHVS, CDR2 FQNEAQ. The J segment lost 8 bases and the V segment lost 5 bases, leaving 5 bases of the junction unmatched. CDR3 sequence reads: CASSTRRGDEQFF. As DNA, the CDR3 is TGTGCCAGCAGCACCCGGCGGGGGGATGAGCAGTTCTTC.

The chain uses TRBV30 and TRBJ2-7; the D gene could be TRBD1 or TRBD2 (6 bases each). Trimming stripped 4 bases from V and 3 bases from J, with 13 bases between. Germline V gene data show CDR1 as GTSNPN and CDR2 as SVGIG (reference sequence). This CDR3 has 13 residues. Written as DNA, the CDR3 is TGTGCCTGGAATAGGGGGGTCGGCTACGAGCAGTACTTC. Encoded protein: CAWNRGVGYEQYF.

This clonotype turned up a few times. The genes are TRBV6-5 and TRBJ2-7, with 10 bases that match TRBD1. This CDR3 is built from 20 residues. V lost 2 bases and J lost 0; bases outside the gene matches: 16. Germline V CDR1 and CDR2: MNHEY, SVGAGI. For the CDR3, the DNA is TGTGCCAGCAGTTACCCTCGCTCACCGGGACAGGGGTTCCGCTCCTACGAGCAGTACTTC. Protein sequence: CASSYPRSPGQGFRSYEQYF.

In this sample, this clonotype turned up a few times. The chain employs TRBV4-3 and TRBJ1-2, with a possible D match to TRBD1 (5 bases). Germline CDR1 and CDR2: LGHNA and YSLEER. The CDR3 has 15 residues. V was clipped by 0 bases and J by 6 bases, with 14 bases between them. This chain's CDR3 is CASSQDWGRGDGYTF. CDR3 nucleotide sequence: TGCGCCAGCAGCCAAGATTGGGGACGGGGAGATGGCTACACCTTC.

The rearrangement uses TRBV4-1 and TRBJ2-3, with no clear D. V lost 3 bases and J lost 0, with 7 bases in between. Looked up from germline, CDR1 is MGHRA and CDR2 is YSYEKL. This CDR3 is 14 amino acids long. Here the CDR3 DNA reads TGCGCCAGCAGCCAGGCTTCTAGCACAGATACGCAGTATTTT. Translating it yields CASSQASSTDTQYF.

The sample holds a few counts of this clonotype. The chain recombines TRBV7-6 with TRBJ2-5; D may be TRBD2 (6 bases). Germline CDR1 SGHVS, CDR2 FNYEAQ. Trimming pared 1 base from V and 0 bases from J, leaving 9 bases between. This CDR3 has 15 amino acids. CDR3 protein: CASSLGLANQETQYF. The CDR3 region has the DNA TGTGCCAGCAGCTTAGGTCTAGCGAACCAAGAGACCCAGTACTTC. The variable domain in full, completed from reference TRBV7-6 and TRBJ2-5, reads GAGVSQSPRYKVTKRGQDVALRCDPISGHVSLYWYRQALGQGPEFLTYFNYEAQQDKSGLPNDRFSAERPEGSISTLTIQRTEQRDSAMYRCASSLGLANQETQYFGPGTRLLVL.

The J gene is TRBJ2-7, the V gene TRBV2; unclear D gene. The germline V gene has CDR1 SNHLY and CDR2 FYNNEI. The CDR3 loop spans 13 amino acids. Trimming removed 7 bases at V and 8 bases at J, with 18 bases between. CDR3 bases: TGTGCCAGCAAACCCCTAACTTCTCGGCAGCAGTACTTC. Protein: CASKPLTSRQQYF.

This clonotype has just a few counts. The CDR3 region is CASSRSRTSHFTDTQYF. The DNA of the CDR3 is TGTGCCAGCAGCCGATCCCGGACTAGCCATTTCACAGATACGCAGTATTTT. The rearrangement links TRBV3-1 to TRBJ2-3; 8 nucleotides align to TRBD2. The length of the CDR3 is 17 residues. CDR1 is LGHDT, CDR2 YNNKEL, per germline (reference sequence). V was pared by 4 bases and J by 2 bases, with 11 bases of the junction left unmatched.

This clonotype has just a few counts. The chain joins TRBV5-1 to TRBJ2-7; TRBD2 matches 12 bases. V gave up 1 base and J gave up 2 bases; unmatched junction bases: 1. CDR3 length: 15 residues. Per the germline V gene, CDR1 is SGHRS and CDR2 is YFSETQ. The CDR3 DNA sequence: TGCGCCAGCAGCTTGACTAGCGGGGGGACCTACGAGCAGTACTTC. Amino acid sequence: CASSLTSGGTYEQYF.

The chain carries TRBV5-1 and TRBJ1-1, with 7 positions matching TRBD1. The CDR3 contains 19 residues. The germline V gene encodes CDR1 SGHRS and CDR2 YFSETQ. V shed 4 bases and J 0 bases; nucleotides not matched to a gene: 18. CDR3 amino acids: CASSPPRTGEGSMNTEAFF. The CDR3 coding sequence is TGCGCCAGCAGCCCCCCGCGAACAGGGGAGGGTTCCATGAACACTGAAGCTTTCTTT.

This clonotype was seen more than once but under ten times. The chain uses TRBV12-3 or TRBV12-4 and TRBJ2-2, with 10 bases fitting TRBD1. Trimming took 5 bases from V and 7 from J; bases not matched to a gene: 28. There are 22 residues in the CDR3. CDR3 in amino acids: CASSRRDRGLKVPGQADGELFF. The CDR3 DNA sequence: TGTGCCAGCAGTCGCCGGGACAGGGGACTTAAAGTACCGGGACAAGCGGACGGGGAGCTGTTTTTT.